Listed below are T cell receptor beta chains from one sample, sequenced in a study of tumour-infiltrating T cells in Burkitt lymphoma. Clones were sequenced by immunoSEQ multiplex PCR, and TCRdb holds only the in-frame ones, with some missing. The table has some 2,500 clones, around 86% seen once. The sample taken for sequencing was tumor tissue. The receptors here all came from a human donor with diffuse large B-cell lymphoma. The CDR3 runs from the conserved cysteine through the conserved F or W. Fields, in order: J gene, D gene, V gene, clone size, CDR3 DNA, CDR3 protein. D genes are given only for firm matches. Part of the rows lack a size; the others show once, few, many or a class for expanded clones.

j_call: TRBJ1-2
d_call: -
v_call: TRBV27
clone_size: -
cdr3_nt: TGTGCCAGCGGATGGGACCCGGACTATGGCTACACCTTC
cdr3_aa: CASGWDPDYGYTF

j_call: TRBJ2-3
d_call: -
v_call: TRBV5-6
clone_size: -
cdr3_nt: TGTGCCAGCAGCCCCGTCCGGAGCACAGATACGCAGTATTTT
cdr3_aa: CASSPVRSTDTQYF

j_call: TRBJ2-7
d_call: TRBD2
v_call: TRBV7-9
clone_size: -
cdr3_nt: TGTGCCAGCAGCTCCCTCTCTAGCGGGAGGGCCGACGAGCAGTACTTC
cdr3_aa: CASSSLSSGRADEQYF

j_call: TRBJ2-7
d_call: -
v_call: TRBV10-3
clone_size: -
cdr3_nt: TGTGCCATCGGGTCTTTCTACGAGCAGTACTTC
cdr3_aa: CAIGSFYEQYF

j_call: TRBJ2-2
d_call: -
v_call: TRBV19
clone_size: -
cdr3_nt: TGTGCCAGTAGTATCGGGGGCCCGGGGGCCGGGGAGCTGTTTTTT
cdr3_aa: CASSIGGPGAGELFF

j_call: TRBJ1-2
d_call: -
v_call: TRBV7-9
clone_size: -
cdr3_nt: TGTGCCAGCAGCCAAGACGCTGGCTACACCTTC
cdr3_aa: CASSQDAGYTF

j_call: TRBJ2-1
d_call: TRBD2
v_call: TRBV9
clone_size: -
cdr3_nt: TGTGCCAGCAGCGTAGGTAGCGGGACCTACAATGAGCAGTTCTTC
cdr3_aa: CASSVGSGTYNEQFF

j_call: TRBJ2-4
d_call: -
v_call: TRBV6-6
clone_size: -
cdr3_nt: TGTGCCAGCAGCTCCCAAAACATTCAGTACTTC
cdr3_aa: CASSSQNIQYF

j_call: TRBJ1-1
d_call: -
v_call: TRBV7-8
clone_size: -
cdr3_nt: TGTGCCAGCAGCCTCGGGGGGAGGGCTGAAGCTTTCTTT
cdr3_aa: CASSLGGRAEAFF

j_call: TRBJ2-1
d_call: TRBD2
v_call: TRBV4-3
clone_size: -
cdr3_nt: TGCGCCAGCAGCCAAGGAGAGGGAGGGCCATATGAGCAGTTCTTC
cdr3_aa: CASSQGEGGPYEQFF

j_call: TRBJ1-1
d_call: -
v_call: TRBV18
clone_size: -
cdr3_nt: TGTGCCAGCTCACCACATTCTAGGACGGGGTCCACTGAAGCTTTCTTT
cdr3_aa: CASSPHSRTGSTEAFF

j_call: TRBJ2-3
d_call: -
v_call: TRBV11-3
clone_size: -
cdr3_nt: TGTGCCAGCAGCCGTACTAGCTTCGGAACAGATACGCAGTATTTT
cdr3_aa: CASSRTSFGTDTQYF

j_call: TRBJ2-5
d_call: TRBD2
v_call: TRBV5-6
clone_size: -
cdr3_nt: TGTGCCAGCAGCTCGGGACTAGCGGAAGAGACCCAGTACTTC
cdr3_aa: CASSSGLAEETQYF

j_call: TRBJ2-4
d_call: -
v_call: TRBV7-2
clone_size: -
cdr3_nt: TGTGCCAGCAGCCACAGCGGAGTTCTAGCCAAAAACATTCAGTACTTC
cdr3_aa: CASSHSGVLAKNIQYF

j_call: TRBJ2-3
d_call: -
v_call: TRBV18
clone_size: -
cdr3_nt: TGTGCCAGCTCCTCATCAGCTGTCCCAGATACGCAGTATTTT
cdr3_aa: CASSSSAVPDTQYF

j_call: TRBJ1-6
d_call: TRBD1
v_call: TRBV19
clone_size: once
cdr3_nt: TGTGCCAGTAGGAGGACAGGGGATAATTCACCCCTCCACTTT
cdr3_aa: CASRRTGDNSPLHF

j_call: TRBJ2-7
d_call: TRBD1
v_call: TRBV19
clone_size: -
cdr3_nt: TGTGCCAGTAGTATGGGGACAGGGGGCTACTACGAGCAGTACTTC
cdr3_aa: CASSMGTGGYYEQYF

j_call: TRBJ1-2
d_call: -
v_call: TRBV6-5
clone_size: -
cdr3_nt: TGTGCCAGCAGTTACTCTGGGGAACTAGGGGGCTACACCTTC
cdr3_aa: CASSYSGELGGYTF

j_call: TRBJ2-7
d_call: TRBD1
v_call: TRBV28
clone_size: -
cdr3_nt: TGTGCCACCAGGGGGAACGAGCAGTACTTC
cdr3_aa: CATRGNEQYF

j_call: TRBJ2-3
d_call: TRBD1
v_call: TRBV27
clone_size: -
cdr3_nt: TGTGCCAGCAGTTCCCGAGGGACAGGGCCATCGAGAGATACGCAGTATTTT
cdr3_aa: CASSSRGTGPSRDTQYF

j_call: TRBJ2-3
d_call: TRBD2
v_call: TRBV5-5
clone_size: -
cdr3_nt: TGTGCCAGCAGCTTGGTGGCTAGCGGGAGGATTACAGATACGCAGTATTTT
cdr3_aa: CASSLVASGRITDTQYF

j_call: TRBJ1-6
d_call: -
v_call: TRBV6-1
clone_size: -
cdr3_nt: TGTGCCACTCAGGGTTGGTGGGATTCACCCCTCCACTTT
cdr3_aa: CATQGWWDSPLHF